This T cell receptor beta chain was documented in a study of blood T cell repertoires in COVID-19. Turning to the study itself: The samples span acute and convalescent COVID-19 from the United States, Italy and Spain.

Sequenced by immunoSEQ multiplex PCR; TCRdb stores in-frame clones only, minus some. The sample contains approximately 240,000 clones, just under 85% of which appear only once. This CDR3 spans 16 amino acids. Germline V gene lookup returns CDR1 SGHVS and CDR2 FNYEAQ. Losses at the gene ends were 3 bases for V and 3 bases for J; bases not matched to a gene: 6. The sequencing sample was made of peripheral blood. The chain links TRBV7-6 to TRBJ2-5, with TRBD1 identical over 11 bases. The origin of this receptor is a woman aged 55 to 70 with active or convalescent COVID-19. CDR3 in amino acids: CASSLDRGLKEETQYF. CDR3 DNA: TGTGCCAGCAGCTTGGACAGGGGGCTTAAAGAAGAGACCCAGTACTTC.